This T cell receptor beta chain was identified during a study of early T cells in non-severe SARS-CoV-2 infection. The CDR3 consists of 16 residues. V lost 6 bases and J 6 bases, leaving 20 bases between the germline ends. Germline CDR1 is MNHEY and CDR2 is SVGAGI. TCRdb reprocessed the 5' RACE reads with MiXCR, giving one entry per CDR3 protein. This sample yields around 70,000 distinct CDR3 sequences, of which over 9% are seen a single time; roughly 3.8% belongs to the top ten. The sample was whole blood. The TCR sequence derives from an adult who was a healthcare worker with PCR-confirmed SARS-CoV-2 infection or an uninfected control (not recorded which). The chain joins TRBV6-5 to TRBJ2-2; D gene unclear. The CDR3 here is CASRLTPASPAGELFF. The CDR3 nucleotides read TGTGCCAGCAGACTCACCCCTGCGAGCCCCGCCGGGGAGCTGTTTTTT.